This T cell receptor (beta chain) was identified in a study of a mutant IDH1 vaccine in newly diagnosed glioma (dated by TCRdb to about 2021). About the investigation overall: Of the 30 to 35 treated patients, approximately 62% were male and 37.5% were female, and a mean age of roughly 40 years was recorded. Prior to enrollment, standard therapy consisting of radiotherapy alone, temozolomide alone, or radiochemotherapy with temozolomide had been administered to patients, with the combination being received by most patients. Peripheral blood was drawn at six visits: V03 (baseline), V05, V07, V10, V12 and V13. For exploratory analyses, longitudinal TCRB deep sequencing was carried out in more than 20 treated patients wherever samples were available. Overall results and qualifications from the work: The authors stated that sample limitations prevented analyses of patient blood samples from being reproduced. Across multiple MHC alleles, vaccine-induced immune responses were seen in just over 90% of patients. Availability determined which PBMC samples were chosen for TCRB deep sequencing. Pseudoprogression appeared unrelated to alterations in the top peripheral T cell clonotypes detected by TCRB sequencing.

Regarding this clone: The clone's antigen remains unknown. Per-base qualities were not stored, and no clone one base away is much larger. The same CDR3 is also encoded by other DNA sequences in this sample.

The receptor library was made with the immunoSEQ multiplex PCR assay. Rearranged TCR beta chain sequences were amplified using the hsTCRB Kit according to the manufacturer's protocol. Sequencing of TCRB libraries was carried out on an Illumina MiSeq. Turning to the authors' computational methods: Demultiplexing, trimming and gene mapping were performed with the kit vendor's proprietary platform. The clones in this table, taken by TCRdb from immuneACCESS, are in-frame only. Not every clone is retained; where verified, under half of the shortfall comes from an unresolved V gene, and the cause of the rest is unknown. V and J calls and clone size are given by that table; D and trimming were obtained from the DNA. Present in this sample are about 59,000 clones, more than 85% of which were seen just once. The ten largest clonotypes hold about 2.5% of the sample. CDR1 SGHRS and CDR2 YFSETQ were looked up in the germline V gene. The CDR3 numbers 13 residues from cysteine through phenylalanine. Here the CDR3 DNA is all that survives: 39 bases in frame from base 1. A distance of 9 bases separates the germline ends of V and J, which lose 4 bases and 1 base respectively.

Explained via the paper, the time point label denotes: baseline, week 1 (first vaccination visit). The treatment or condition label, as the study defines it: pre-vaccination baseline after standard-of-care therapy. The donors had newly diagnosed IDH1-mutant astrocytomas of WHO grade 3 or 4 that showed loss of nuclear ATRX. The samples were drawn from NOA16, a multicentre, single-arm, open-label phase I trial in Germany that tested a mutant IDH1 peptide vaccine in humans for the first time. Visit V03 blood draws served as the baseline sample for immunogenicity testing. The DNeasy Blood and Tissue Kit was used to extract genomic DNA from EDTA blood for TCRB sequencing.

The sequence joins TRBV5-1 to TRBJ2-7; the D element could tentatively be TRBD1 or TRBD2, as 5 bases agree for each. This clonotype was obtained from a man in his forties or fifties with glioma. The sequenced sample was PBMCs, obtained from a glioma patient treated with radiotherapy, temozolomide or both. This receptor carries the CDR3 CASSRDGSYEQYF. The DNA is TGCGCCAGCAGCCGGGACGGTTCCTACGAGCAGTACTTC. Reference TRBV5-1 and TRBJ2-7 proteins supply the regions before and after the CDR3; the full variable domain is: KAGVTQTPRYLIKTRGQQVTLSCSPISGHRSVSWYQQTPGQGLQFLFEYFSETQRNKGNFPGRFSGRQFSNSRSEMNVSTLELGDSALYLCASSRDGSYEQYFGPGTRLTVT.